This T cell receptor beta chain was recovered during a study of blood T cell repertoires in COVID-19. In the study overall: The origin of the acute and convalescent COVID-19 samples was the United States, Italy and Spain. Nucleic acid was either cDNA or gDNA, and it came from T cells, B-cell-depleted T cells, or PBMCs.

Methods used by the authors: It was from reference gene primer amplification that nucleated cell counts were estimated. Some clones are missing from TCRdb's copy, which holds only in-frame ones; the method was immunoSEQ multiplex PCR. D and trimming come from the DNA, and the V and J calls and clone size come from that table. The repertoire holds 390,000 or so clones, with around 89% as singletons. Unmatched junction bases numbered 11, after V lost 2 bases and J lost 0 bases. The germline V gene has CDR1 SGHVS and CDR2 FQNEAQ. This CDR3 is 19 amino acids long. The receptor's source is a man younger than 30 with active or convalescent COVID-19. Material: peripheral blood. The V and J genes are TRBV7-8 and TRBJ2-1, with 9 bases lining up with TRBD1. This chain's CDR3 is CASSLLDRGARGSYNEQFF. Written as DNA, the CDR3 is TGTGCCAGCAGCTTACTCGACAGGGGGGCCAGGGGCTCCTACAATGAGCAGTTCTTC.